The sequence of this TCR beta chain was determined in a study of T cells in Graves' hyperthyroidism and ophthalmopathy. Across the study: Specimen type is peripheral blood, collected at initial diagnosis prior to any treatment. Study-wide points: Ophthalmopathy, as predicted by the model, came a median around 6.7 months after the prediction. Also found in blood were most expanded thyroid clonotypes above 0.001.

V lost 2 bases and J lost 6; bases outside the gene matches: 4. Per germline, CDR1 SGHDT and CDR2 YYEEEE. This CDR3 comprises 15 residues. In this sample, this clonotype turned up a few times. Its antigen remains unidentified. Using RNA transcripts as the source, TCR beta CDR3 regions were amplified. The HTBI set primed first-round TCR CDR3 RT-PCR. TCRdb redid the calling of the multiplex PCR reads with MiXCR, one entry per CDR3 protein. This sample has 310,000 or so distinct CDR3 sequences, with 15% to 20% found just once. The material sequenced was blood. The sequence derives from a woman aged 55-70 years with Graves' ophthalmopathy. V usage is TRBV5-6 and J usage is TRBJ1-6, with 8 bases aligning to TRBD1. The CDR3 region has the DNA TGTGCCAGCAGCTTCGGGACAGGCCTTAATTCACCCCTCCACTTT. It specifies CASSFGTGLNSPLHF.